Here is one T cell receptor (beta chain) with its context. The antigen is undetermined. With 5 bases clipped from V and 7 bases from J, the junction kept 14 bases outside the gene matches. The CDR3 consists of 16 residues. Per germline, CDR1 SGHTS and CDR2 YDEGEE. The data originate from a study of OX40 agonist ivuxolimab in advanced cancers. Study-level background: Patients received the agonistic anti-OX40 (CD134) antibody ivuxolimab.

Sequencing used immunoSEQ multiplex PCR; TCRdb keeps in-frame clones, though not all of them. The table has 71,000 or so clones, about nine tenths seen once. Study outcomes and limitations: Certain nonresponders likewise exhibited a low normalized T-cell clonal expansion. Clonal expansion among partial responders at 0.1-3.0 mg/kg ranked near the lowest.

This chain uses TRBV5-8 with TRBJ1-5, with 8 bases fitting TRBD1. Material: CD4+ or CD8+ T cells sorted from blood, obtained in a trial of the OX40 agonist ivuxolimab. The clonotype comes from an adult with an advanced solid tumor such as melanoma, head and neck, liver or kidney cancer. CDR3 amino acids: CASRRLTGGTGQPQHF. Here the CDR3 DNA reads TGTGCCAGCAGAAGACTGACGGGAGGGACAGGACAGCCCCAGCATTTT.